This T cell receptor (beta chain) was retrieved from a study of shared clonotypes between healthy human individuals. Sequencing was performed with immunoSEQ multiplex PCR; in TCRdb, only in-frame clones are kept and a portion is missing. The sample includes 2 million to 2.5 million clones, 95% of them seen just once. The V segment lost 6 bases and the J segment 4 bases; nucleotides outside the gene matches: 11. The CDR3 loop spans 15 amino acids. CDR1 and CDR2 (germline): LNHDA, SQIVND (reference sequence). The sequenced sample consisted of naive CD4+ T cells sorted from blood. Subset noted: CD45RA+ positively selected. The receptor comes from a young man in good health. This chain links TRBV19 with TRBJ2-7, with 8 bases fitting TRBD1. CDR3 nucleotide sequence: TGTGCCAGTAGCCCAGACGACAGGGGCTGGTACGAGCAGTACTTC. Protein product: CASSPDDRGWYEQYF.